This is a list of T cell receptor beta chains from one sample in a study of regulatory T cells in long-lasting Graves disease. TCRdb processed the multiplex PCR reads anew with MiXCR; each CDR3 protein has one entry. This table has around 230,000 distinct CDR3 sequences, roughly 18% appearing once. The sample consisted of peripheral blood mononuclear cells (PBMCs), taken at new diagnosis, from a patient treated with antithyroid drugs. The receptors shown here come from a female donor with Graves disease. Each CDR3 is given with its conserved first and last residue.

v_call cdr3_aa
TRBV20-1 CSASSQGHEKLFF
TRBV9 CASSATNRGGYTF
TRBV7-2 CASSSQTGRGDEQFF
TRBV2 CASKGLAGEWEQYF
TRBV9 CASSARNYGYTF
TRBV7-9 CASSEIGGDYGYTF
TRBV11-2 CASSPLDRVTEAFF
TRBV25-1 CASSESGVLNTEAFF
TRBV19 CASSIEGVAKNIQYF
TRBV12-3/TRBV12-4 CASSFVQWLADPGNSPLHF
TRBV12-5 CASGLSRVPYNEQFF
TRBV12-3/TRBV12-4 CASSPGTVRTDTQYF
TRBV29-1 CSGLTEPYGYTF
TRBV6-1 CATQLYLGQGEKLFF
TRBV10-2 CASRTGGNSNQPQHF
TRBV24-1 CATSVRTGNNEQFF
TRBV12-5 CASGPLGTAWGTEAFF
TRBV2 CASSWTRGGNEQFF
TRBV9 CASSKTSGSYNEQFF
TRBV11-3 CASSLDRKNIQYF
TRBV20-1 CSALLGGGDNEQFF
TRBV6-2/TRBV6-3 CASSYSRGTIDEQLF
TRBV24-1 CATSDGESDTQYF
TRBV7-8 CASSLRKLRGQGSFTDTQYF
TRBV20-1 CSASESSGLYNEQFF
TRBV4-1 CASSQLAGYDQSYEQYF
TRBV20-1 CSAASGPFYNEQFF
TRBV18 CASSDGLVSDTQYF
TRBV12-3/TRBV12-4 CASSSTGLYEQYF
TRBV2 CASSGGQGFSGVSGNTIYF
TRBV18 CASSPSILLTGRLTEAFF
TRBV27 CASSLNFAVTFF
TRBV19 CASRDPGAGSNQPQHF
TRBV6-1 CASSEAYQYEQYF
TRBV27 CASGSQGTNEKLFF
TRBV28 CASSFGRRPQHF
TRBV27 CASSLSGTGSYEQYF